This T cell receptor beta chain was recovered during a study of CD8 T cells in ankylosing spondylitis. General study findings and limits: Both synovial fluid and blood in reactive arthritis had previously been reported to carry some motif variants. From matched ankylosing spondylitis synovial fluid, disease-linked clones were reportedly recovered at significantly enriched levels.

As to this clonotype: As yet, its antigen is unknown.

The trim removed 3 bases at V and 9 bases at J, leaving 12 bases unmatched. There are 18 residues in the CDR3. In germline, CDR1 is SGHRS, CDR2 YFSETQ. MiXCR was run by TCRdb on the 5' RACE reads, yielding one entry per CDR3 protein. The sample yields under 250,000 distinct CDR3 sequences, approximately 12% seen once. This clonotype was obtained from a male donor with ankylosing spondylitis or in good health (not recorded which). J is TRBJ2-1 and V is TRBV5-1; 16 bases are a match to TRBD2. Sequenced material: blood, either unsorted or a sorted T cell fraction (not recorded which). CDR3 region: CASSSGTSGGALRSEQFF. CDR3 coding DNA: TGCGCCAGCAGCTCCGGGACTAGCGGGGGGGCCCTCCGAAGTGAGCAGTTCTTC.